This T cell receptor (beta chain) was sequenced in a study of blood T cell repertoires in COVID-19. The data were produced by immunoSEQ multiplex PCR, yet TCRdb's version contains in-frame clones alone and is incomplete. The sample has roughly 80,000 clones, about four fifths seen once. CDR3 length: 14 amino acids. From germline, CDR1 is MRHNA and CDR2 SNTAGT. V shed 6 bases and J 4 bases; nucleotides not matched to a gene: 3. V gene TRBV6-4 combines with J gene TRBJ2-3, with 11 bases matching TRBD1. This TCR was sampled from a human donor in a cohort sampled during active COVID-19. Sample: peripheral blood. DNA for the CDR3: TGTGCCAGCAGCCGGGACAGGGGGTCAGATACGCAGTATTTT. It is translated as CASSRDRGSDTQYF.